Following are 28 T cell receptor beta chains from one sample sequenced in a study of Graves' ophthalmopathy and Graves' hyperthyroidism. Amplified material comprised TCR beta CDR3 regions derived from RNA transcripts. HTBI primers served in a first-round RT-PCR, which a second-round multiplex PCR followed. TCRdb fed the multiplex PCR reads into MiXCR, producing one record per CDR3 protein. The sample shows 680,000 or so distinct CDR3 sequences, 22% of them seen only once. Sequencing was carried out using peripheral blood. Receptors originate from a woman aged 18-29 years with stable Graves' hyperthyroidism. Some clones in this sample may be carry-over from other donors' samples.

The sample holds many counts of this clonotype. The rearrangement joins TRBV11-2 to TRBJ2-7, with no clear D. This CDR3 comprises 13 residues. Germline V gives CDR1 SGHAT, CDR2 FQNNGV. The V end lost 0 bases, the J end lost 3 bases, and 6 bases lay between the germline ends. This chain's CDR3 is CASSLDQRYEQYF. CDR3 bases: TGTGCCAGCAGCTTAGATCAACGCTACGAGCAGTACTTC.

In this sample, this clonotype turned up many times. This chain joins TRBV20-1 and TRBJ2-5; 10 nucleotides align to TRBD2. The CDR3 is 16 amino acids. The germline CDR1 and CDR2 sequences are DFQATT and SNEGSKA (reference sequence). V was clipped by 0 bases and J by 4 bases; unmatched bases: 8. Written as DNA, the CDR3 is TGCAGTGCTAGAGATTCCGAACTAGCGGGAACAGAGACCCAGTACTTC. Its translation: CSARDSELAGTETQYF.

This clonotype occurred many times. J is TRBJ2-7 and V is TRBV7-6, with 9 bases aligning to TRBD1. Trimming at V came to 4 bases and at J to 5 bases, leaving 6 bases not matched to a gene. CDR1 is SGHVS, CDR2 FNYEAQ, per germline. CDR3 length: 14 amino acids. In DNA form, the CDR3 reads TGTGCCAGCAGCTCAAGACAGGGGGTCCACGAGCAGTACTTC. Its translation is CASSSRQGVHEQYF. Full variable domain (remainder filled in from reference TRBV7-6 and TRBJ2-7): GAGVSQSPRYKVTKRGQDVALRCDPISGHVSLYWYRQALGQGPEFLTYFNYEAQQDKSGLPNDRFSAERPEGSISTLTIQRTEQRDSAMYRCASSSRQGVHEQYFGPGTRLTVT.

This clonotype was observed at least ten times. The rearrangement joins TRBV20-1 to TRBJ2-2, with D possibly called TRBD1 or TRBD2 (5 bases each). V was pared by 5 bases and J by 7 bases, with 26 bases between. Germline loops: CDR1 DFQATT, CDR2 SNEGSKA (reference sequence). This CDR3 is 17 amino acids long. Here the CDR3 reads CSAPLAGRGVQGGELFF. CDR3 DNA sequence: TGCAGTGCTCCCCTGGCCGGACGAGGGGTTCAAGGCGGGGAGCTGTTTTTT.

This clonotype was picked up many times. This chain links TRBV29-1 with TRBJ1-5, with 7 bases that match TRBD1. The V segment lost 4 bases and the J segment 4 bases; nucleotides outside the gene matches: 4. The length of the CDR3 is 13 residues. Germline V lookup: CDR1 SQVTM, CDR2 ANQGSEA. CDR3 bases: TGCAGCGTTGGACAGGGACTAAATCAGCCCCAGCATTTT. It encodes CSVGQGLNQPQHF.

This clonotype appeared a few times. This chain connects TRBV19 to TRBJ2-7, with D possibly TRBD2 on 6 matching bases. Trimming removed 8 bases at V and 3 bases at J, with 17 bases between. CDR1 and CDR2 from the germline V gene are LNHDA and SQIVND (reference sequence). This CDR3 region has 14 residues. The CDR3 is CASGPGLYLYEQYF. In nucleotides, the CDR3 is TGTGCCAGTGGCCCGGGACTCTACCTCTACGAGCAGTACTTC.

This rearrangement joins TRBV20-1 to TRBJ1-2; D is perhaps TRBD1 (6 bases). The CDR3 consists of 12 residues. V gave up 3 bases and J gave up 8 bases, with 13 bases separating them. Germline V CDR1 and CDR2: DFQATT, SNEGSKA (reference sequence). The CDR3 reads CSASWGRVGYTF. As DNA, the CDR3 is TGCAGTGCTAGTTGGGGGCGCGTGGGCTACACCTTC.

The sample holds many counts of this clonotype. This chain connects TRBV6-5 to TRBJ2-4; no reliable D call. The CDR3 is 15 residues long. CDR1 MNHEY and CDR2 SVGAGI come from the germline V gene. The germline V and J ends were trimmed by 0 bases and 7 bases, with 13 bases remaining between them. The DNA for the CDR3 is TGTGCCAGCAGTTACTCCGCGGCGCTCGGGAACATTCAGTACTTC. Amino acid sequence: CASSYSAALGNIQYF.

This clonotype was seen ten or more times. The CDR3 spells CASSPLTHNQPQHF. In nucleotides, the CDR3 is TGTGCCAGCAGCCCCCTCACCCACAATCAGCCCCAGCATTTT. The chain carries TRBV27 and TRBJ1-5; no definite D call. The CDR3 consists of 14 residues. CDR1 and CDR2 (germline): MNHEY, SMNVEV (reference sequence). V was clipped by 6 bases and J by 3 bases, with 12 bases between them.

This clonotype was seen a few times. This chain's CDR3 is CASSPSLRALTEAFF. In DNA, the CDR3 is TGTGCCAGTAGCCCCAGCCTCCGGGCCCTCACTGAAGCTTTCTTT. V gene TRBV19 combines with J gene TRBJ1-1; no clear D gene. The CDR3 spans 15 residues. Germline CDR1 and CDR2: LNHDA and SQIVND (reference sequence). V lost 6 bases and J 4 bases, leaving 18 bases between the germline ends.

At least ten counts were recorded for this clonotype. The rearrangement uses TRBV6-1 and TRBJ1-2, with D maybe TRBD1 (5 bases). The CDR3 totals 14 residues. Germline CDR1 reads MNHNS; CDR2 reads SASEGT. Trimming pared 7 bases from V and 2 bases from J, leaving 14 bases between. In DNA form, the CDR3 reads TGTGCCAGCACCCCCCTCGGGGGGAACTATGGCTACACCTTC. Translation gives CASTPLGGNYGYTF.

This clonotype was detected ten times or more. CDR3 residues: CASSVVQYF. The DNA of the CDR3 is TGCGCCAGCTCCGTAGTGCAGTACTTC. The V call is TRBV5-1, the J call TRBJ2-7; D gene uncertain. V was clipped by 7 bases and J by 9 bases, with 8 bases between them. The V gene's germline CDR1 is SGHRS and CDR2 YFSETQ. The CDR3 runs 9 residues.

This clonotype was picked up many times. The chain carries TRBV30 and TRBJ1-3; D possibly corresponds to TRBD1 (6 bases). Germline CDR1 GTSNPN, CDR2 SVGIG (reference sequence). This CDR3 is built from 16 residues. CDR3 residues: CAIDHRGSESGNTIYF. DNA of the CDR3: TGTGCAATTGACCATAGGGGGAGTGAATCTGGAAACACCATATATTTT.

Remarks on this clonotype: Compared with germline, one end of the junction differs, possibly owing to a read error. The J gene is TRBJ1-6, the V gene TRBV12-3 or TRBV12-4; 7 positions match TRBD1. CDR3 length equals 14 residues. CDR3 in DNA: TGTGCCAGCAGCTTCGTACAGGGGAATTCACACCTCCACTTT. Translated: CASSFVQGNSHLHF.

The chain is built from TRBV20-1 and TRBJ1-2; D is unresolved. The CDR3 runs to 13 residues. The V gene lost 0 bases and the J gene lost 5 bases, with 10 bases spanning the gap. In germline, CDR1 is DFQATT, CDR2 SNEGSKA (reference sequence). CDR3 loop: CSARDRRQYGYTF. In DNA form, the CDR3 reads TGCAGTGCTAGAGATCGGAGGCAGTATGGCTACACCTTC.

Concerning this clonotype itself: One base away lies a much larger clone, so this may be a sequencing read error. The rearrangement uses TRBV20-1 and TRBJ2-7; 9 positions agree with TRBD2. The CDR3 contains 14 residues. From germline, CDR1 is DFQATT and CDR2 SNEGSKA (reference sequence). CDR3 sequence reads: CSARELAGSYEQDF. The CDR3 DNA follows: TGCAGTGCTAGGGAACTAGCGGGTTCCTACGAGCAGGACTTC.

This clonotype has ten or more counts. This rearrangement joins TRBV12-3 or TRBV12-4 to TRBJ1-5, with D unclear. Between the trimmed V and J ends, which lost 6 bases and 1 base, there was a span of 10 bases. The CDR3 runs 14 residues. The CDR3, as DNA: TGTGCCAGCAGCAACTGGGGAAGCAATCAGCCCCAGCATTTT. Its translation is CASSNWGSNQPQHF.

There are many counts of this clonotype. The chain links TRBV2 to TRBJ2-7; TRBD1 might be the D (5 bases). The V gene's germline CDR1 is SNHLY and CDR2 FYNNEI. CDR3 length: 13 residues. The germline V and J ends were trimmed by 11 bases and 6 bases, with 20 bases remaining between them. DNA for the CDR3: TGTGCCTACCGGGTCCAACGACAGCTCGAGCAGTACTTC. Amino acid sequence: CAYRVQRQLEQYF.

V is TRBV3-1 and J is TRBJ1-2; D is undetermined. In germline, CDR1 is LGHDT, CDR2 YNNKEL (reference sequence). V lost 1 base and J 4 bases, leaving 16 bases between the germline ends. This CDR3 contains 16 residues. The CDR3 nucleotides read TGTGCCAGCAGCCAAGTGTTTCGTGCACAGAGCTATGGCTACACCTTC. It encodes CASSQVFRAQSYGYTF.

This clonotype was seen ten or more times. This sequence joins TRBV15 and TRBJ1-2; D gene ambiguous. Germline-derived CDR1 and CDR2 are LNHNV and YYDKDF (reference sequence). CDR3 length: 15 amino acids. The germline V and J ends were trimmed by 0 bases and 7 bases, with 15 bases remaining between them. This chain's CDR3 is CATSRDGSGIGGYTF. In nucleotides, the CDR3 is TGTGCCACCAGCAGAGATGGGTCGGGTATAGGTGGCTACACCTTC.

The chain joins TRBV12-3 or TRBV12-4 to TRBJ1-6; tentative D call: TRBD1 (5 bases). Trimming removed 1 base at V and 9 bases at J, with 10 bases between. The CDR3 has 14 amino acids. The CDR3 bases are TGTGCCAGCAGTTTAGAGGGGAGGAGTTCACCCCTCCACTTT. This sequence encodes CASSLEGRSSPLHF.

The chain couples TRBV12-3 or TRBV12-4 to TRBJ1-3, with D perhaps TRBD1 (5 bases). CDR3 size: 14 residues. The germline V and J ends were trimmed by 11 bases and 0 bases, with 14 bases remaining between them. The CDR3: CAVRGVNSGNTIYF. CDR3 DNA sequence: TGTGCCGTTAGAGGGGTAAACTCTGGAAACACCATATATTTT.

This clonotype was recorded at least ten times. The V call is TRBV15, the J call TRBJ1-1; D remains unclear. The CDR3 contains 15 residues. Germline V gene lookup returns CDR1 LNHNV and CDR2 YYDKDF (reference sequence). V dropped 0 bases and J dropped 0 bases, with 8 bases sitting between them. In DNA form, the CDR3 reads TGTGCCACCAGCAGAGATGCGGTCCTGAACACTGAAGCTTTCTTT. Its protein is CATSRDAVLNTEAFF.

The gene calls are TRBV15 and TRBJ2-5; 7 nucleotides match TRBD1. J was trimmed by 2 bases and V by 4 bases; bases with no gene match: 10. CDR1 and CDR2 (germline): LNHNV, YYDKDF (reference sequence). This CDR3 is built from 16 residues. Here the CDR3 reads CATSIVPGTDQETQYF. The CDR3 DNA reads as TGTGCCACCAGCATTGTCCCCGGGACAGATCAAGAGACCCAGTACTTC.

The CDR3 DNA follows: TGCAGTGCTAGAGATCCCCTGCGGGGCGGGCAGTACTTC. It is translated as CSARDPLRGGQYF. The chain links TRBV20-1 to TRBJ2-7; D might be TRBD2 (6 bases). The CDR3 runs to 13 residues. The V and J ends lost 0 bases and 9 bases respectively, with 15 bases between them. Germline-derived CDR1 and CDR2 are DFQATT and SNEGSKA (reference sequence).

This clonotype was seen repeatedly, ten times or more. This chain joins TRBV6-1 and TRBJ1-2; the D is unclear. There are 13 residues in the CDR3. Germline assignment: CDR1 MNHNS and CDR2 SASEGT. Deletions cut 7 bases from V and 4 bases from J, with 13 bases between. The CDR3 loop reads CASKLRNSYGYTF. Here the CDR3 DNA reads TGTGCCAGCAAACTCCGGAACAGCTATGGCTACACCTTC.

This clonotype came up many times. The chain couples TRBV2 to TRBJ2-7, with 10 bases that match TRBD2. Germline loops: CDR1 SNHLY, CDR2 FYNNEI. The CDR3 is made up of 15 amino acids. The V and J ends lost 2 bases and 2 bases, in that order; junction bases with no gene match: 3. The CDR3 spells CASSESSGRTYEQYF. The CDR3 DNA sequence: TGTGCCAGCAGTGAAAGTAGCGGGAGGACCTACGAGCAGTACTTC.

Points on this clonotype: A much larger clone sits a single nucleotide away, making a read error possible. The V call is TRBV6-1, the J call TRBJ1-1, with D unresolved. V lost 7 bases to trimming and J lost 4 bases, with 7 bases between them. From germline, CDR1 is MNHNS and CDR2 SASEGT. This CDR3 contains 11 residues. The CDR3 loop is CASKRSTEAFF. In nucleotides, the CDR3 is TGTGCCAGCAAGAGGAGCACTGAAGCTTTCTTT.